One sample yielded the 29 T cell receptor beta chains listed below, sequenced in a study of T cells in Graves' hyperthyroidism and ophthalmopathy. The CDR3 regions of TCR beta were amplified from RNA transcripts. Researchers ran a first-round RT-PCR on the TCR CDR3 using the HTBI primer set. TCRdb reprocessed the multiplex PCR reads via MiXCR and lists one record per CDR3 protein. The sample records about 350,000 distinct CDR3 sequences, approximately 15% being singletons. The sample taken for sequencing was blood. Every receptor here comes from a woman aged 25 to 39 with Graves' hyperthyroidism.

This clonotype was detected ten times or more. The V gene is TRBV20-1, the J gene TRBJ2-1; the match to TRBD2 covers 16 bases. This CDR3 is built from 15 residues. After removal of 6 bases from V and 9 bases from J, the junction contained 8 bases not matched to a gene. Germline assignment: CDR1 DFQATT and CDR2 SNEGSKA (reference sequence). The CDR3 is CSAPRGLAGGGEQFF. The CDR3 DNA reads as TGCAGTGCCCCGAGGGGACTAGCGGGAGGGGGTGAGCAGTTCTTC.

This clonotype was found many times. The DNA of the CDR3 is TGTGCCTGGAGTTCAGGCGGCACAGATACGCAGTATTTT. Translated, it gives CAWSSGGTDTQYF. The V and J genes are TRBV30 and TRBJ2-3; no definite D call. Germline V gene data show CDR1 as GTSNPN and CDR2 as SVGIG (reference sequence). This CDR3 region has 13 residues. V was cut by 2 bases and J by 1 base, with 7 bases left in between.

The chain is built from TRBV18 and TRBJ2-5, with D perhaps matching TRBD1 (5 bases). V was shortened by 3 bases and J by 6 bases, with 17 bases between the two germline ends. This CDR3 has 15 amino acids. Germline-derived CDR1 and CDR2 are KGHSH and LQKENI. The DNA of the CDR3 is TGTGCCAGCTCACCCGCAGGGTTTGAAGTAAAGACCCAGTACTTC. Translating it yields CASSPAGFEVKTQYF.

This clonotype showed up just a few times. The chain uses TRBV28 and TRBJ1-2; D call uncertain. The V gene's germline CDR1 is MDHEN and CDR2 SYDVKM. The CDR3 runs 13 residues. Trimming shortened V by 0 bases and J by 6 bases, and 8 bases separated the two germline ends. This CDR3 reads CASSLCSCDGYTF. CDR3 nucleotides: TGTGCCAGCAGTTTATGCTCCTGCGATGGCTACACCTTC.

This clonotype was detected a few times. The CDR3 loop reads CASSPPGLAGVYEQYF. CDR3 DNA sequence: TGTGCCAGCTCACCACCTGGGCTAGCGGGAGTTTATGAGCAGTACTTC. The chain has TRBV18 and TRBJ2-7; 10 bases align to TRBD2. Trimming at V came to 0 bases and at J to 7 bases, leaving 9 bases not matched to a gene. The CDR3 length is 16 residues. Looked up from germline, CDR1 is KGHSH and CDR2 is LQKENI.

Comments on this clonotype: No conserved phenylalanine or tryptophan ends this CDR3, so it is likely a read error. The chain combines TRBV12-3 or TRBV12-4 with TRBJ2-1, with 9 bases identical to TRBD1. The ends lost 6 bases at V and 8 bases at J; junction bases unmatched: 8. CDR3 length: 14 residues. This CDR3 reads CASRSTGGGDEQFS. CDR3 sequence (DNA): TGTGCCAGCAGAAGTACAGGGGGCGGCGATGAGCAGTTCTCC.

J is TRBJ2-4 and V is TRBV29-1, with TRBD1 as a possible D gene (5 bases). Per the germline V gene, CDR1 is SQVTM and CDR2 is ANQGSEA. The CDR3 spans 13 residues. V was clipped by 2 bases and J by 6 bases, with 11 bases between them. The CDR3 nucleotides read TGCAGCGTTGAACCGGGTAGGGGAAACATTCAGTACTTC. This sequence encodes CSVEPGRGNIQYF.

The CDR3: CAWSVRGFMELFF. The CDR3 nucleotides read TGTGCCTGGAGTGTACGTGGGTTCATGGAGCTGTTTTTT. The chain employs TRBV30 and TRBJ2-2; no clear D. The V gene lost 0 bases and the J gene lost 10 bases, with 12 bases spanning the gap. Germline CDR1 reads GTSNPN; CDR2 reads SVGIG (reference sequence). This CDR3 region has 13 residues.

Remarks on this clonotype: This may come from a read error, since a much larger clone is one base off. The V call is TRBV30, the J call TRBJ2-1; D not certain. The CDR3 extends over 11 amino acids. Looked up from germline, CDR1 is GTSNPN and CDR2 is SVGIG (reference sequence). The DNA for the CDR3 is TGTGCCTGGAGTGAGGGTATTGAGCGGTTCTTC. Translated: CAWSEGIERFF.

The chain links TRBV7-9 to TRBJ1-1; no clear D gene. This CDR3 is 11 amino acids long. Germline CDR1 is SEHNR and CDR2 is FQNEAQ (reference sequence). V lost 5 bases and J lost 8, with 9 bases in between. CDR3 region: CASSPPGEAFF. In nucleotides, the CDR3 is TGTGCCAGCAGCCCCCCGGGGGAAGCTTTCTTT. The full variable domain, its missing parts supplied by reference TRBV7-9 and TRBJ1-1, is DTGVSQNPRHKITKRGQNVTFRCDPISEHNRLYWYRQTLGQGPEFLTYFQNEAQLEKSRLLSDRFSAERPKGSFSTLEIQRTEQGDSAMYLCASSPPGEAFFGQGTRLTVV.

Only one count was recorded for this clonotype. V usage is TRBV6-2 or TRBV6-3 and J usage is TRBJ1-2; TRBD1 is a possible D gene (5 bases). Looked up from germline, CDR1 is MNHEY and CDR2 is SVGEGT. With 10 bases removed from V and 6 bases from J, the gap between germline ends came to 21 bases. This CDR3 has 14 residues. The CDR3 spells CAITSAGTPDGYTF. The CDR3 region has the DNA TGTGCCATCACCAGCGCGGGGACTCCTGATGGCTACACCTTC.

The chain links TRBV6-2 or TRBV6-3 to TRBJ2-1, with 10 bases fitting TRBD2. The CDR3 sequence is 15 residues long. Losses at the gene ends were 10 bases for V and 7 bases for J; bases not matched to a gene: 13. Per the germline V gene, CDR1 is MNHEY and CDR2 is SVGEGT. In DNA form, the CDR3 reads TGTGCCACCGACCTTATTAGCGGGAGGTCGAATGAGCAGTTCTTC. It translates to CATDLISGRSNEQFF.

Ten or more counts support this clonotype. This chain uses TRBV2 with TRBJ1-1; no definite D call. The CDR3 length is 15 residues. Per the germline V gene, CDR1 is SNHLY and CDR2 is FYNNEI. V dropped 1 base and J dropped 2 bases, with 11 bases sitting between them. The CDR3 DNA sequence: TGTGCCAGCAGTGAAGTGAGCTCGGGCAACACTGAAGCTTTCTTT. Translation: CASSEVSSGNTEAFF.

There are a few counts of this clonotype. The chain recombines TRBV5-6 with TRBJ2-3; D perhaps matches TRBD1 (6 bases). Germline V gene sequence: CDR1 SGHDT, CDR2 YYEEEE. The CDR3 is made up of 13 amino acids. Trimming removed 6 bases from V and 6 bases from J, with 14 bases in between. CDR3 amino acids: CASIRTGYDTQYF. DNA of the CDR3: TGTGCCAGCATCAGAACAGGGTACGATACGCAGTATTTT.

There are many counts of this clonotype. V and J are TRBV28 and TRBJ1-5; maybe TRBD1 (6 bases). V was cut by 3 bases and J by 7 bases, with 13 bases left in between. This CDR3 has 14 residues. Germline assignment: CDR1 MDHEN and CDR2 SYDVKM. As DNA, the CDR3 is TGTGCCAGCAGTTTCCTACAGGGCGGCCAGCCCCAGCATTTT. Its protein product is CASSFLQGGQPQHF. Using reference TRBV28 and TRBJ1-5 for the parts outside the CDR3, the full variable domain is DVKVTQSSRYLVKRTGEKVFLECVQDMDHENMFWYRQDPGLGLRLIYFSYDVKMKEKGDIPEGYSVSREKKERFSLILESASTNQTSMYLCASSFLQGGQPQHFGDGTRLSIL.

Turning to this clonotype: The germline gene is not matched at one end of the junction; a read error may be the cause. This chain links TRBV6-2 or TRBV6-3 with TRBJ2-1; possibly TRBD2 for D (5 bases). CDR1 and CDR2 (germline): MNHEY, SVGEGT. The CDR3 consists of 15 residues. The chain's CDR3 is CASRSLGLDYDEQFF. As DNA, the CDR3 is TGTGCCAGCAGATCCCTGGGCCTCGACTACGATGAGCAGTTCTTC.

This clonotype came up once. A much larger clonotype is one base distant, so this may be a read error. The chain joins TRBV6-2 or TRBV6-3 to TRBJ2-5; D ambiguous. Per the germline V gene, CDR1 is MNHEY and CDR2 is SVGEGT. The CDR3 is 18 residues long. The CDR3, as DNA: TGTGCCGCCTCTCCGTTAATAGGACCGGCTGTAGAATGCGAGACCCATTACTTC. Protein: CAASPLIGPAVECETHYF.

This clonotype was observed many times. The rearrangement links TRBV6-5 to TRBJ2-3; 9 nucleotides agree with TRBD2. The V gene's germline CDR1 is MNHEY and CDR2 SVGAGI. The CDR3 runs to 16 residues. V trimming: 2 bases; J trimming: 2 bases; junction bases outside the gene matches: 5. CDR3 amino acids: CASSYGAGGTTDTQYF. The CDR3 DNA reads TGTGCCAGCAGTTACGGGGCGGGAGGGACCACAGATACGCAGTATTTT.

This clonotype was detected many times. The chain links TRBV10-3 to TRBJ2-7; perhaps TRBD2 as D (6 bases). Germline V gives CDR1 ENHRY, CDR2 SYGVKD. The CDR3 contains 15 residues. V shed 3 bases and J shed 6 bases, with 18 bases lying between them. CDR3 in DNA: TGTGCCATCAGTGACCCAGGGTCCCCAGCGGGCGAGCAGTACTTC. It is translated as CAISDPGSPAGEQYF.

At least ten counts were recorded for this clonotype. The V and J genes are TRBV11-2 and TRBJ2-7; no firm D call. Germline values: CDR1 SGHAT, CDR2 FQNNGV. The ends were cut back, 4 bases at V and 0 bases at J, with 10 bases in the middle. The CDR3 is 14 residues long. CDR3 loop: CASSSGRSSYEQYF. DNA for the CDR3: TGTGCCAGCAGCTCCGGACGGAGCTCCTACGAGCAGTACTTC.

The chain uses TRBV5-1 and TRBJ2-3, with 10 bases that match TRBD2. This CDR3 has 15 amino acids. The germline V gene encodes CDR1 SGHRS and CDR2 YFSETQ. The J segment lost 7 bases and the V segment lost 4 bases, leaving 9 bases of the junction unmatched. This chain's CDR3 is CASSQLAGPQNTQYF. In DNA form, the CDR3 reads TGCGCCAGCAGCCAACTAGCGGGGCCCCAAAATACGCAGTATTTT.

This clonotype was observed a handful of times. This sequence joins TRBV19 and TRBJ2-3, with 7 bases that match TRBD1. The CDR3 is made up of 16 amino acids. The V segment lost 6 bases and the J segment 4 bases; nucleotides outside the gene matches: 13. CDR1 and CDR2 (germline): LNHDA, SQIVND (reference sequence). This chain's CDR3 is CASSHAGTASPDTQYF. The CDR3 DNA reads TGTGCCAGTAGCCACGCCGGGACAGCAAGTCCAGATACGCAGTATTTT.

This clonotype has only a few counts. V and J are TRBV7-2 and TRBJ1-5; D unclear. The CDR3 contains 15 residues. V shed 1 base and J shed 7 bases, with 14 bases lying between them. From germline, CDR1 is SGHTA and CDR2 FQGNSA. The CDR3 nucleotides are TGTGCCAGCAGCTTAGAGCTGGGTTATTGGCAGCCCCAGCATTTT. As protein: CASSLELGYWQPQHF.

There are a few counts of this clonotype. The junction and the germline gene differ at one end; a read error may be behind it. V gene TRBV7-7 combines with J gene TRBJ1-3, with D unclear. CDR3 length: 13 residues. Per the germline V gene, CDR1 is SSHAT and CDR2 is FNYEAQ (reference sequence). In DNA form, the CDR3 reads TGTGCTAGCAGCTTAAAACAGGGAAACACCATATATTTT. Protein product: CASSLKQGNTIYF.

The genes are TRBV5-4 and TRBJ2-3, with 9 nucleotides matching TRBD2. The germline V gene encodes CDR1 SGHNT and CDR2 YYREEE (reference sequence). Germline trimming cut 4 bases from V and 0 bases from J; bases unmatched to any gene: 9. CDR3 length: 17 amino acids. CDR3 sequence: CASSLPLAGPSTDTQYF. Written as DNA, the CDR3 is TGTGCCAGCAGCCTCCCCCTAGCGGGACCTAGCACAGATACGCAGTATTTT.

This clonotype came up a few times. One end of the junction varies from germline; a read error may be responsible. J is TRBJ2-7 and V is TRBV19, with D perhaps TRBD1 or TRBD2 (5 bases each). Per the germline V gene, CDR1 is LNHDA and CDR2 is SQIVND (reference sequence). The CDR3 is 14 residues long. DNA for the CDR3: TGTGCCGGTAGTATCAGGGACCCCTCCTACGAGCAGTACTTC. It is translated as CAGSIRDPSYEQYF.

The chain links TRBV19 to TRBJ2-1; 9 nucleotides agree with TRBD1. V lost 6 bases to trimming and J lost 8 bases; unmatched junction nucleotides: 8. CDR1 LNHDA and CDR2 SQIVND come from the germline V gene (reference sequence). The CDR3 is 14 residues long. CDR3: CASSRTGESDEQFF. The CDR3, as DNA: TGTGCCAGTAGCAGGACAGGGGAATCGGATGAGCAGTTCTTC.

In this sample, this clonotype turned up many times. A much bigger clone sits one base away, suggesting this may be a read error. CDR3 sequence reads: CASSLDKDNEQFF. CDR3 nucleotides: TGTGCCAGCAGCTTAGATAAAGACAATGAGCAGTTCTTC. This rearrangement joins TRBV7-2 to TRBJ2-1; D not certain. The V gene lost 1 base and the J gene lost 5 bases, with 6 bases spanning the gap. Germline assignment: CDR1 SGHTA and CDR2 FQGNSA. The length of the CDR3 is 13 residues.

The rearrangement links TRBV28 to TRBJ1-2; tentatively, D is TRBD1 (5 bases). The V end was cut by 3 bases, the J end by 1 base, with 12 bases between. Germline lookup yields CDR1 MDHEN and CDR2 SYDVKM. The CDR3 has 15 residues. CDR3 DNA: TGTGCCAGCAGTTTTCCGGGACCGAGTAACTATGGCTACACCTTC. This gives the protein CASSFPGPSNYGYTF.